Sequencing of this T cell receptor (beta chain) was carried out in a study of shared clonotypes between healthy human individuals. In germline, CDR1 is MDHEN, CDR2 SYDVKM. The CDR3 extends over 17 amino acids. J was trimmed by 0 bases and V by 6 bases; bases with no gene match: 5. The protocol was immunoSEQ multiplex PCR, while the TCRdb copy is restricted to in-frame clones and leaves out a portion. The sample has 2 million to 3 million clones, over 85% seen once. This receptor was taken from a man aged 18 to 29 in good health. Some clones in this sample may be carry-over from other donors' samples. Sequenced sample: naive CD4+ T cells from PBMCs. This sample's subset: CD45RA+ positively selected. The chain employs TRBV28 and TRBJ2-6; 10 nucleotides line up with TRBD1. The CDR3, as DNA: TGTGCCAGCAGACCCGGGACAGGGGTCTCTGGGGCCAACGTCCTGACTTTC. It specifies CASRPGTGVSGANVLTF.